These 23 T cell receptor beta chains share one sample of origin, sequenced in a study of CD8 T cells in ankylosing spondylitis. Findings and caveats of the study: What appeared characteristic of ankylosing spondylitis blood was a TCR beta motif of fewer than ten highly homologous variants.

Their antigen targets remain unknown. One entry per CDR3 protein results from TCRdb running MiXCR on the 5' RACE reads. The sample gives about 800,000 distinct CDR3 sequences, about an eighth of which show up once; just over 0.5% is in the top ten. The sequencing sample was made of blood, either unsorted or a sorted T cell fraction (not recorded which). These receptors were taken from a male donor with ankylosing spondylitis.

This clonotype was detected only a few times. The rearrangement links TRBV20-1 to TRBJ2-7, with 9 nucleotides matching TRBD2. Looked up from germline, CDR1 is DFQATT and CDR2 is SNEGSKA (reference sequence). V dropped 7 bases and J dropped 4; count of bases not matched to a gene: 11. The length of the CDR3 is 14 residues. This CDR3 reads CSVIRLADPYEQYF. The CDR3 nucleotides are TGCAGTGTTATCCGACTAGCGGACCCTTACGAGCAGTACTTC.

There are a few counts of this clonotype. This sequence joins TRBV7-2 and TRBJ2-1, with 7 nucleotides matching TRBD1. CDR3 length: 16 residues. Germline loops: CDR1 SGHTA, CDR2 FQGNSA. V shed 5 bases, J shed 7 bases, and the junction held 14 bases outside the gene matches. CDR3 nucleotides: TGTGCCAGCAGCCAATCTGTGACAGGGAAAAGAAATGAGCAGTTCTTC. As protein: CASSQSVTGKRNEQFF.

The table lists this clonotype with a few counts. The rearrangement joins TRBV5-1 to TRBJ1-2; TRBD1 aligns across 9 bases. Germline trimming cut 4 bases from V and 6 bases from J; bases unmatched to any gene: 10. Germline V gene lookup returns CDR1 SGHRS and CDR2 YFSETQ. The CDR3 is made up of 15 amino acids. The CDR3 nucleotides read TGCGCCAGCAGCAAACAGGGGGCGCTTTCAGATGGCTACACCTTC. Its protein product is CASSKQGALSDGYTF.

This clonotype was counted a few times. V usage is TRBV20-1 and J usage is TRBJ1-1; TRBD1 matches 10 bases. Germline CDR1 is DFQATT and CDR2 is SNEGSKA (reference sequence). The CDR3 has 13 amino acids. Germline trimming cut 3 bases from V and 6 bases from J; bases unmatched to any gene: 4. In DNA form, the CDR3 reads TGCAGTGCTAGCCCGGACAGGGGGTCTGAAGCTTTCTTT. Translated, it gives CSASPDRGSEAFF.

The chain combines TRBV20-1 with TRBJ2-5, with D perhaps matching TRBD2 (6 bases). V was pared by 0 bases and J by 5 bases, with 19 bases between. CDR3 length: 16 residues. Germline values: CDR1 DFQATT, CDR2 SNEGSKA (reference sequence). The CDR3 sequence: CSARDPSEGRKETQYF. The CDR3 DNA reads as TGCAGTGCTAGAGACCCGAGTGAGGGGAGGAAGGAGACCCAGTACTTC.

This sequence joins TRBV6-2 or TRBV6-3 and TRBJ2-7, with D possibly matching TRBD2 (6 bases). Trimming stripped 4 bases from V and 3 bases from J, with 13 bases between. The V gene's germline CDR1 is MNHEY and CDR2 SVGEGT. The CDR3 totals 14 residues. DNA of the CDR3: TGTGCCAGCAGTTTCACCGGGGGTAACTACGAGCAGTACTTC. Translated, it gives CASSFTGGNYEQYF.

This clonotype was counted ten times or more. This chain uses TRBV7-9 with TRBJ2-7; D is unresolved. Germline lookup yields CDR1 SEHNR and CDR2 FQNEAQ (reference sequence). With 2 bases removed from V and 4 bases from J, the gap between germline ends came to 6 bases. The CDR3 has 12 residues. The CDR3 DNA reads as TGTGCCAGCAGCTTATGGGGTTACGAGCAGTACTTC. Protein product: CASSLWGYEQYF.

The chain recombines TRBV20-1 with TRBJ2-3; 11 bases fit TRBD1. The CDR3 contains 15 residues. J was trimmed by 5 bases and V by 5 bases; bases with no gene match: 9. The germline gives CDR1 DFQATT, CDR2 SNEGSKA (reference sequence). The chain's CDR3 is CSAASRTGGVDTQYF. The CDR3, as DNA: TGCAGTGCTGCCAGCCGGACAGGGGGCGTAGATACGCAGTATTTT.

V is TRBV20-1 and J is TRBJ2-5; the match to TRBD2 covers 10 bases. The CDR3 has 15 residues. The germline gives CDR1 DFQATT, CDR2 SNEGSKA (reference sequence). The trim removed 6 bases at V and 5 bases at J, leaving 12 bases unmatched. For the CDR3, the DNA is TGCAGTGCCAATATTCCTAGCGGGGGACGGGAGACCCAGTACTTC. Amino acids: CSANIPSGGRETQYF.

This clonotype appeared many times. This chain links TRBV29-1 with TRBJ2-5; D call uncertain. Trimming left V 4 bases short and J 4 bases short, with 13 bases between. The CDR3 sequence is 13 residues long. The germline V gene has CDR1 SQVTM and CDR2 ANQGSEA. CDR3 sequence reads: CSVGSVMRETQYF. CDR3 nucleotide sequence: TGCAGCGTTGGATCGGTAATGCGAGAGACCCAGTACTTC.

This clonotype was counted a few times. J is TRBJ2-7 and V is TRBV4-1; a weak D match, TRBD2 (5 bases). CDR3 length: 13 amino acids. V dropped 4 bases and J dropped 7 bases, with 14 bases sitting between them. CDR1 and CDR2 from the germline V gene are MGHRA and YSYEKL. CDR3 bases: TGCGCCAGCAGCCCTCTGACTACGAGGGAGCAGTACTTC. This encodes CASSPLTTREQYF.

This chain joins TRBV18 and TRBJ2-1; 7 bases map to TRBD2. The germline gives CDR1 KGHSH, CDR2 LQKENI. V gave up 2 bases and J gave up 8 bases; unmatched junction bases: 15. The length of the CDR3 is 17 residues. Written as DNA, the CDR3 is TGTGCCAGCTCACCAGGGGCAGGGACTATTGGTATGGATGAGCAGTTCTTC. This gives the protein CASSPGAGTIGMDEQFF. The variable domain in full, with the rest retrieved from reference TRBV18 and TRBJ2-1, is NAGVMQNPRHLVRRRGQEARLRCSPMKGHSHVYWYRQLPEEGLKFMVYLQKENIIDESGMPKERFSAEFPKEGPSILRIQQVVRGDSAAYFCASSPGAGTIGMDEQFFGPGTRLTVL.

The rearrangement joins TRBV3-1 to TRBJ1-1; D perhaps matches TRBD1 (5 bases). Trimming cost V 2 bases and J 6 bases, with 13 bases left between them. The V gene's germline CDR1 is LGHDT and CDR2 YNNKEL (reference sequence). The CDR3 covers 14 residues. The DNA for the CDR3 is TGTGCCAGCAGCCAAACCGGGGCGGCAGCTGAAGCTTTCTTT. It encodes CASSQTGAAAEAFF.

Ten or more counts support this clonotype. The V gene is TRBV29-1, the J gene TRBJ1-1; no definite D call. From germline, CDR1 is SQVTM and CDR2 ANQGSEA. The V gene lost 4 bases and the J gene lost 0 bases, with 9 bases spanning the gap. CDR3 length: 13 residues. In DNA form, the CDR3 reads TGCAGCGTTGTAGGTCGCATGAACACTGAAGCTTTCTTT. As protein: CSVVGRMNTEAFF. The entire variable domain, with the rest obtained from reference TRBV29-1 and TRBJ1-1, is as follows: SAVISQKPSRDICQRGTSLTIQCQVDSQVTMMFWYRQQPGQSLTLIATANQGSEATYESGFVIDKFPISRPNLTFSTLTVSNMSPEDSSIYLCSVVGRMNTEAFFGQGTRLTVV.

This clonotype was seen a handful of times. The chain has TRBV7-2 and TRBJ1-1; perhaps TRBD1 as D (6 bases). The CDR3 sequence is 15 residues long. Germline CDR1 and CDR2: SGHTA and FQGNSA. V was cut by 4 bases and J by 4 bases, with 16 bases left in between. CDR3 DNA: TGTGCCAGCAGCTCACTGCGAGGGGGAGGCACTGAAGCTTTCTTT. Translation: CASSSLRGGGTEAFF.

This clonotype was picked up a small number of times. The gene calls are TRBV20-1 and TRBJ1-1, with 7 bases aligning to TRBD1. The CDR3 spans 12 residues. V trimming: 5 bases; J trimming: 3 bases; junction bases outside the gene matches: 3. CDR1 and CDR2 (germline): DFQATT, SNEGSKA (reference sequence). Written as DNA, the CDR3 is TGCAGTGCTGGAGGGGGCTACACTGAAGCTTTCTTT. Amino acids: CSAGGGYTEAFF.

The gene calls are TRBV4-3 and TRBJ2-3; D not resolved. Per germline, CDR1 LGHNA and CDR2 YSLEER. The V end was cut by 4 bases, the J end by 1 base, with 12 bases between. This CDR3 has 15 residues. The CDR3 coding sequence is TGCGCCAGCAGCCCAAGGGTGTGGGGCACAGATACGCAGTATTTT. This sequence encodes CASSPRVWGTDTQYF.

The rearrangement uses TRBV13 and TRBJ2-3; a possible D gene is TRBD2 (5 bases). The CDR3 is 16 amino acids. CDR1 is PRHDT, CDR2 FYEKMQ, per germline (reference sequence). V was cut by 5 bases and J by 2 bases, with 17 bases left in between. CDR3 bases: TGTGCCAGCAGCATTTCTCTAGGACTCGCCACAGATACGCAGTATTTT. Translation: CASSISLGLATDTQYF.

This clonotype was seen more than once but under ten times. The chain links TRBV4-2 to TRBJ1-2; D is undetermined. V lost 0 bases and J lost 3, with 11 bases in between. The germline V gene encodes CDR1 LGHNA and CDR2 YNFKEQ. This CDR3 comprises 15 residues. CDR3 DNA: TGTGCCAGCAGCCAAGACCCCGGCCTCGACTATGGCTACACCTTC. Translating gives CASSQDPGLDYGYTF.

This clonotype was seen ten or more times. The chain's CDR3 is CSARKADTQYF. Here the CDR3 DNA reads TGCAGTGCTAGAAAGGCAGATACGCAGTATTTT. V and J are TRBV20-1 and TRBJ2-3, with unresolved D. Germline CDR1 DFQATT, CDR2 SNEGSKA (reference sequence). Trimming stripped 2 bases from V and 4 bases from J, with 4 bases between. There are 11 residues in the CDR3.

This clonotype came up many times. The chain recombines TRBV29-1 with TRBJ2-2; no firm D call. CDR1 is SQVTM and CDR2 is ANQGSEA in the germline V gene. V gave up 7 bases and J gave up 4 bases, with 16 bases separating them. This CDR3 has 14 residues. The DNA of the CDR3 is TGCAGCGCCCTAGACAAACGATTCACCGGGGAGCTGTTTTTT. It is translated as CSALDKRFTGELFF.

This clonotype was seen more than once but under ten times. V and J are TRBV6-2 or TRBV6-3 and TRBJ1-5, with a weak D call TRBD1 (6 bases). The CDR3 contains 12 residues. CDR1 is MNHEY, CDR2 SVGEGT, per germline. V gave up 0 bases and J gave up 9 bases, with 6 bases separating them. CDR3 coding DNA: TGTGCCAGCAGTTACTCGACAGGGCCCCAGCATTTT. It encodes CASSYSTGPQHF.

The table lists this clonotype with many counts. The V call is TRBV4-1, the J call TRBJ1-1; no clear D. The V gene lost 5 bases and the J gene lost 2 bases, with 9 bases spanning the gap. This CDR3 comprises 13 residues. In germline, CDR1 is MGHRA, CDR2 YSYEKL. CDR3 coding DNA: TGCGCCAGCAGCGTACAGCTAAACACTGAAGCTTTCTTT. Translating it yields CASSVQLNTEAFF.